The 23 T cell receptor beta chains below were found in one sample sequenced in a study of T cells in Graves' hyperthyroidism and ophthalmopathy. TCR beta CDR3 regions were amplified from RNA. During a first-round RT-PCR of the TCR CDR3, the HTBI primer set was used. TCRdb reanalysed the multiplex PCR reads using MiXCR and keeps one entry per CDR3 protein. This sample has 450,000 to 700,000 distinct CDR3 sequences, with about 45% found just once. The sample was peripheral blood or thyroid tissue (not recorded which). Every receptor here comes from a woman aged 18-30 years with Graves' hyperthyroidism.

With respect to this clonotype: The junction and the germline gene differ at one end; a read error may be behind it. This chain connects TRBV7-3 to TRBJ2-6; unclear D gene. Germline assignment: CDR1 SGHTA and CDR2 FQGTGA. This CDR3 contains 11 residues. CDR3 sequence: CASSLISREAF. The CDR3 coding sequence is TGTGCCAGCAGCTTAATCAGCCGTGAAGCTTTC.

Many counts were recorded for this clonotype. The J gene is TRBJ2-7, the V gene TRBV11-3, with D possibly being TRBD2 (5 bases). V lost 6 bases to trimming and J lost 1 base, with 16 bases between them. The CDR3 spans 15 residues. Germline V CDR1 and CDR2: SGHNT, YENEEA. As DNA, the CDR3 is TGTGCCAGCAGTTATCTAGCCACCGGATCCTACGAGCAGTACTTC. Protein sequence: CASSYLATGSYEQYF.

This clonotype was observed at least ten times. The chain links TRBV12-3 or TRBV12-4 to TRBJ2-7; TRBD2 aligns across 12 bases. V lost 5 bases and J lost 5; bases outside the gene matches: 4. This CDR3 spans 14 amino acids. As DNA, the CDR3 is TGTGCCAGCAGTACGACTAGCGGGAGCAACGAGCAGTACTTC. Protein product: CASSTTSGSNEQYF.

The rearrangement links TRBV7-9 to TRBJ1-2; weak D call: TRBD1 (5 bases). Germline V gives CDR1 SEHNR, CDR2 FQNEAQ (reference sequence). Trimming removed 3 bases from V and 6 bases from J, with 14 bases in between. This CDR3 has 14 residues. The CDR3: CASSLGLRAHGYTF. The CDR3, as DNA: TGTGCCAGCAGCTTGGGACTTCGGGCGCATGGCTACACCTTC.

At least ten counts were recorded for this clonotype. V usage is TRBV15 and J usage is TRBJ1-5; possibly TRBD1 for D (5 bases). Trimming cost V 1 base and J 6 bases, with 13 bases left between them. This CDR3 region has 15 residues. Germline lookup yields CDR1 LNHNV and CDR2 YYDKDF (reference sequence). CDR3: CATSRGSQGGQPQHF. The CDR3 DNA is TGTGCCACCAGCAGAGGTTCCCAGGGAGGTCAGCCCCAGCATTTT.

Details on this clonotype: The junction departs from the called germline gene at one end, perhaps through a read error. The chain combines TRBV7-9 with TRBJ2-5; 7 bases are a match to TRBD1. Germline CDR1 and CDR2: SEHNR and FQNEAQ (reference sequence). The CDR3 runs 16 residues. CDR3 DNA: TGTGCCAGCAGCTTACCGAGGGACAGCCACCAAGGGACCCAGTACTTC. Protein product: CASSLPRDSHQGTQYF. The full variable domain, rest sourced from reference TRBV7-9 and TRBJ2-5, is DTGVSQNPRHKITKRGQNVTFRCDPISEHNRLYWYRQTLGQGPEFLTYFQNEAQLEKSRLLSDRFSAERPKGSFSTLEIQRTEQGDSAMYLCASSLPRDSHQGTQYFGPGTRLLVL.

The V and J genes are TRBV12-3 or TRBV12-4 and TRBJ1-2; 8 bases map to TRBD1. V trimming: 5 bases; J trimming: 1 base; junction bases outside the gene matches: 6. The CDR3 has 15 amino acids. This CDR3 is CASSPGTGLNYGYTF. The DNA of the CDR3 is TGTGCCAGCAGTCCCGGGACAGGACTTAACTATGGCTACACCTTC.

The genes are TRBV7-2 and TRBJ1-5, with unresolved D. V lost 1 base and J 15 bases, leaving 7 bases between the germline ends. Germline CDR1 is SGHTA and CDR2 is FQGNSA. This CDR3 comprises 10 residues. Here the CDR3 DNA reads TGTGCCAGCAGCTTAGTAGCCCGGCATTTT. Translated, it gives CASSLVARHF.

About this clonotype: This may arise from a read error, as a much more abundant clone is one base away. As the CDR3 is not closed by the conserved phenylalanine or tryptophan, this likely results from a read error. J is TRBJ2-2 and V is TRBV13; a weak D match, TRBD2 (6 bases). In germline, CDR1 is PRHDT, CDR2 FYEKMQ (reference sequence). The CDR3 is 17 residues long. V lost 2 bases to trimming and J lost 1 base, with 14 bases between them. CDR3: CASSLIPDGRNTGELFS. For the CDR3, the DNA is TGTGCCAGCAGCTTAATCCCTGACGGGAGGAACACCGGGGAGCTGTTTTCT.

The V and J genes are TRBV20-1 and TRBJ1-5; no firm D call. The CDR3 has 16 residues. Germline V lookup: CDR1 DFQATT, CDR2 SNEGSKA (reference sequence). Trimming cost V 0 bases and J 11 bases, with 23 bases left between them. CDR3 DNA: TGCAGTGCTAGAGAGGCTAGCGGGCCCCTAGGATCGACCCAGCATTTT. Protein sequence: CSAREASGPLGSTQHF.

This clonotype was recorded many times. The chain carries TRBV4-1 and TRBJ2-5; 7 nucleotides line up with TRBD2. CDR3 length: 16 residues. Germline CDR1 and CDR2: MGHRA and YSYEKL. Germline trimming cut 5 bases from V and 2 bases from J; bases unmatched to any gene: 11. The CDR3 spells CASSVAVAGRQETQYF. DNA for the CDR3: TGCGCCAGCAGCGTAGCGGTAGCGGGCCGACAAGAGACCCAGTACTTC.

This chain links TRBV13 with TRBJ2-2, with D possibly TRBD2 on 5 matching bases. The CDR3 runs to 15 residues. CDR1 PRHDT and CDR2 FYEKMQ come from the germline V gene (reference sequence). Trimming shortened V by 6 bases and J by 1 base, and 12 bases separated the two germline ends. The CDR3 protein is CASSVHGENTGELFF. DNA of the CDR3: TGTGCCAGCAGTGTCCACGGGGAGAACACCGGGGAGCTGTTTTTT.

This chain links TRBV10-3 with TRBJ1-1; D unclear. Germline V gene lookup returns CDR1 ENHRY and CDR2 SYGVKD. The V gene lost 4 bases and the J gene lost 5 bases, with 11 bases spanning the gap. The CDR3 has 13 residues. DNA of the CDR3: TGTGCCATCAGTGGGACCACGGGGACTGAAGCTTTCTTT. Translating it yields CAISGTTGTEAFF.

CDR3 region: CASIKTGDNSYEQYF. For the CDR3, the DNA is TGTGCCAGCATTAAGACAGGGGACAACTCCTACGAGCAGTACTTC. V and J are TRBV12-3 or TRBV12-4 and TRBJ2-7; TRBD1 aligns across 8 bases. CDR3 length: 15 amino acids. With 7 bases clipped from V and 0 bases from J, the junction kept 8 bases outside the gene matches.

This clonotype was detected ten times or more. The rearrangement links TRBV10-3 to TRBJ2-2; 11 nucleotides line up with TRBD2. CDR3 length: 17 amino acids. The ends lost 5 bases at V and 4 bases at J; junction bases unmatched: 9. Germline loops: CDR1 ENHRY, CDR2 SYGVKD. The chain's CDR3 is CAISKTSGTTTTGELFF. The CDR3 DNA follows: TGTGCCATCAGTAAGACTAGCGGGACTACCACCACCGGGGAGCTGTTTTTT.

Concerning this clonotype: A much larger clone sits a single nucleotide away, making a read error possible. Because it lacks the conserved phenylalanine or tryptophan at the end, this CDR3 is likely a read error. This rearrangement joins TRBV7-2 to TRBJ1-5; D is possibly TRBD1 (6 bases). V lost 5 bases and J 4 bases, leaving 12 bases between the germline ends. CDR3 length equals 14 residues. Germline assignment: CDR1 SGHTA and CDR2 FQGNSA. In DNA form, the CDR3 reads TGTGCCAGCAGCGGAGGGGGGGCGAATCAGCCCCAGCATCTT. Its translation is CASSGGGANQPQHL.

In nucleotides, the CDR3 is TGTGCCAGCAGCCCCGGGACTGCCAATGAAGCTTTCTTT. This codes for CASSPGTANEAFF. The V gene is TRBV6-6, the J gene TRBJ1-1; tentatively, D is TRBD1 (5 bases). Trimming pared 6 bases from V and 7 bases from J, leaving 15 bases between. Per germline, CDR1 MNHNY and CDR2 SVGAGI (reference sequence). The CDR3 has 13 residues.

V gene TRBV15 combines with J gene TRBJ2-5; D tentatively reads TRBD1 or TRBD2 (5 bases each). Trimming cost V 0 bases and J 6 bases, with 14 bases left between them. CDR3 size: 15 residues. The germline CDR1 and CDR2 sequences are LNHNV and YYDKDF (reference sequence). This CDR3 is CATSRDRGDVKTQYF. CDR3 in DNA: TGTGCCACCAGCAGAGATAGGGGAGATGTAAAGACCCAGTACTTC.

This CDR3 is CSARAGAGGPVEHF. CDR3 coding DNA: TGCAGTGCTAGAGCCGGGGCGGGAGGGCCGGTTGAGCATTTT. The chain employs TRBV20-1 and TRBJ1-5, with D possibly matching TRBD1 (5 bases). V lost 1 base, J lost 14 bases, and 21 bases lay in between. The germline V gene encodes CDR1 DFQATT and CDR2 SNEGSKA (reference sequence). This CDR3 spans 14 amino acids.

This clonotype showed up many times. The gene calls are TRBV11-2 and TRBJ2-7; TRBD1 matches at 8 bases. Germline assignment: CDR1 SGHAT and CDR2 FQNNGV. The CDR3 has 17 residues. With 6 bases clipped from V and 2 bases from J, the junction kept 15 bases outside the gene matches. The CDR3 here is CASSYPGQGRETYEQYF. The CDR3 DNA follows: TGTGCCAGCAGTTACCCCGGACAGGGAAGGGAGACCTACGAGCAGTACTTC.

This clonotype was counted between two and nine times. This chain uses TRBV12-3 or TRBV12-4 with TRBJ2-1, with a possible D match to TRBD1 (6 bases). The V gene lost 6 bases and the J gene lost 8 bases, with 20 bases spanning the gap. This CDR3 has 15 residues. CDR3 residues: CASRDTGSTRDEQFF. The CDR3 bases are TGTGCCAGCAGGGACACAGGGTCAACTAGAGATGAGCAGTTCTTC.

The chain carries TRBV30 and TRBJ2-5; TRBD2 aligns across 8 bases. This CDR3 is built from 13 residues. Germline CDR1 GTSNPN, CDR2 SVGIG (reference sequence). V was pared by 2 bases and J by 5 bases, with 4 bases of the junction left unmatched. In DNA, the CDR3 is TGTGCCTGGAGTAGCGGGAGTTCGGAGACCCAGTACTTC. It is translated as CAWSSGSSETQYF.

This clonotype was detected many times. The V call is TRBV14, the J call TRBJ1-2, with D possibly matching TRBD1 (5 bases). The CDR3 length is 14 residues. Trimming shortened V by 0 bases and J by 4 bases, and 9 bases separated the two germline ends. The germline CDR1 and CDR2 sequences are SGHDN and FVKESK. CDR3 protein: CASSQDAGIYGYTF. The CDR3 coding sequence is TGTGCCAGCAGCCAAGATGCAGGGATCTATGGCTACACCTTC. The full variable domain, its missing parts supplied by reference TRBV14 and TRBJ1-2, is EAGVTQFPSHSVIEKGQTVTLRCDPISGHDNLYWYRRVMGKEIKFLLHFVKESKQDESGMPNNRFLAERTGGTYSTLKVQPAELEDSGVYFCASSQDAGIYGYTFGSGTRLTVV.